This T cell receptor beta chain stems from a study of Ad26.COV2.S vaccination and SARS-CoV-2 variants. The overall study: Enrolled in COV1001, the donor was in the Ad26.COV2.S trial arm, which received the vaccine. Each vaccinee took Ad26.COV2.S intramuscularly, once or twice 56 days apart.

Stated treatment: around 19 received Ad26.COV2.S at low or high dose, single or two shots; 5 received placebo; per-sample allocation not given. The investigators took samples on day 63 after the first vaccine or placebo injection. Comments on this clone: Antigen: not known.

Libraries were prepared by immunoSEQ multiplex PCR; TCRdb keeps only in-frame clonotypes and omits some of them. The data contain a few hundred thousand clones, around 87% of them seen just once; the ten biggest clones take up around 3.6%. After removal of 3 bases from V and 7 bases from J, the junction contained 9 bases not matched to a gene. This CDR3 region has 15 residues. Study-level findings and limits: Overall T cell responses may have been underestimated by the analyses of TCR breadth and depth. Spike-specific TCR breadth in vaccine recipients exceeded that seen in placebo recipients.

The rearrangement links TRBV23-1 to TRBJ2-7; 10 bases match TRBD1. TRBV23-1 is classed as an ORF, of uncertain function. This clonotype was sampled from a person between 18 and 59 years old who received the Ad26.COV2.S COVID-19 vaccine or a placebo. This sample comprised peripheral blood, obtained in a trial of Ad26.COV2.S vaccine versus placebo. As DNA, the CDR3 is TGCGCCAGCAGTCATTATAGGGACAGGGGTGGTGAGCAGTACTTC. Protein: CASSHYRDRGGEQYF.